Sequencing of this T cell receptor (beta chain) was carried out in a study of OX40 agonist ivuxolimab in advanced cancers. Study-wide results and limits: Normalized expansion of T-cell clones was also low for some nonresponders.

Regarding this clone: The target antigen is unknown.

The V end lost 1 base, the J end lost 8 bases, and 18 bases lay between the germline ends. Germline V gene lookup returns CDR1 MGHRA and CDR2 YSYEKL. The CDR3 sequence is 16 residues long. Samples of blood were obtained at baseline, on cycle 4 day 1, and on cycle 7 day 1. Assay used: immunoSEQ multiplex PCR; TCRdb lists only in-frame clones, some missing. Of 60,000 to 90,000 clones in the sample, roughly 77% were seen once. This receptor was obtained from an adult with an advanced solid tumor such as melanoma, head and neck, liver or kidney cancer. The V call is TRBV4-1, the J call TRBJ1-3, with TRBD1 as a possible D gene (6 bases). Sequencing used CD4+ or CD8+ T cells sorted from blood, obtained in a trial of the OX40 agonist ivuxolimab. The CDR3 loop is CASSQGPRGQGYTIYF. In nucleotides, the CDR3 is TGCGCCAGCAGCCAAGGGCCCAGGGGCCAGGGATACACCATATATTTT.